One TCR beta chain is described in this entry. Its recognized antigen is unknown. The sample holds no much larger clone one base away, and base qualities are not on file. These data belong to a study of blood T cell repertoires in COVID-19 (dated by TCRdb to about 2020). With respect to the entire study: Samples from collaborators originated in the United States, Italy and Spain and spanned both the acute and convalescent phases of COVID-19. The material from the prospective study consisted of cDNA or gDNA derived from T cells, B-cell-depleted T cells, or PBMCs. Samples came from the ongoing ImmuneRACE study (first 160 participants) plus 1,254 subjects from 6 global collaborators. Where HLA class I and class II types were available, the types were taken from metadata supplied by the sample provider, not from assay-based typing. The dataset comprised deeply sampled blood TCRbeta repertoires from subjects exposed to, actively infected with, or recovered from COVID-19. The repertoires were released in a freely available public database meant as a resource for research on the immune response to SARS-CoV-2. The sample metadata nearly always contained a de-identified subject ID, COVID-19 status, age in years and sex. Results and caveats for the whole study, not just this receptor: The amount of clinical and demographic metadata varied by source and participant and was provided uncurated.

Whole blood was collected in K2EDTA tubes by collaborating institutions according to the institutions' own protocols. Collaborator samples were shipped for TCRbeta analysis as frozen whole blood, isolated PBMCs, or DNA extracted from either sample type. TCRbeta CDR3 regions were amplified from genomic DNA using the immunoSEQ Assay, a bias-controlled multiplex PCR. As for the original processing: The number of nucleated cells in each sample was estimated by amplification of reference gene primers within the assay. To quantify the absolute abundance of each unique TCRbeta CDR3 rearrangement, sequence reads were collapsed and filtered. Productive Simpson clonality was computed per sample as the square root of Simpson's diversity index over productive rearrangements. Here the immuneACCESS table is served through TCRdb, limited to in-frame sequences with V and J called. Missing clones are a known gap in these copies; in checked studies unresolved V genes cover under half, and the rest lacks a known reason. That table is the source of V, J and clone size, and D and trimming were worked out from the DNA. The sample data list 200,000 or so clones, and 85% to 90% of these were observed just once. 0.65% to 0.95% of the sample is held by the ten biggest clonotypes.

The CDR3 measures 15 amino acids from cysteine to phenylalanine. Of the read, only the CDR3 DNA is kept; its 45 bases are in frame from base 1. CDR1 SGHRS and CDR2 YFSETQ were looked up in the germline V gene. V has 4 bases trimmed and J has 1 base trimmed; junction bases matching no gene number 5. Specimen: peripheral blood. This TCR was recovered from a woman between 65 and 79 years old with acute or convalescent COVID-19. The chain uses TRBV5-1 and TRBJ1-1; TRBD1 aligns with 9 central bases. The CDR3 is CASSRRQGGNTEAFF. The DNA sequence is TGCGCCAGCAGCCGACGACAGGGGGGGAACACTGAAGCTTTCTTT.